This TCR beta chain is drawn from a study of blood T cell repertoires in COVID-19. Whole-study context: In each case, the material was cDNA or gDNA derived from T cells, B-cell-depleted T cells, or PBMCs.

A single count supports this clone. The CDR3 spans 14 residues. Trimming removed 4 bases at V and 7 bases at J, with 14 bases between. Germline V gene data show CDR1 as SGHRS and CDR2 as YFSETQ. Study processing details: Counts of nucleated cells, estimated from reference gene primer amplification, were obtained. Generated by immunoSEQ multiplex PCR, the TCRdb table keeps only in-frame clones and is missing some. V and J calls plus clone size are reproduced from that table; the DNA served to infer D and trimming. The repertoire consists of about 260,000 clones, with 65% to 90% occurring once and the leading ten covering about 14%.

Material for sequencing was peripheral blood. The TCR sequence derives from a human donor in a cohort sampled during active COVID-19. The genes are TRBV5-1 and TRBJ1-4, with D maybe TRBD1 (5 bases). CDR3 sequence: CASSPGTGGEKLFF. CDR3 bases: TGCGCCAGCAGCCCGGGGACTGGTGGTGAAAAACTGTTTTTT.